The T cell receptor beta chain described here comes from a study of T cells after yellow fever vaccination. In the study overall: In the case of low-cell-number fractions, SMART-Seq v4 Ultra Low Input was used for preparation. Study observations and caveats: Contamination of FACS-sorted repertoires by abundant clonotypes from the bulk population could occur.

This clonotype turned up a few times. What it recognizes is unknown. In germline, CDR1 is MNHEY, CDR2 SVGEGT. This CDR3 contains 13 residues. The V and J ends lost 5 bases and 4 bases respectively, with 12 bases between them. TCR cDNA was made by 5'RACE template switching, adding a universal primer site and UMIs. TCRdb reprocessed the 5' RACE reads with MiXCR, giving one entry per CDR3 protein. In the table there are hundreds of thousands of distinct CDR3 sequences, around 8.6% of which are singletons. This sequence joins TRBV6-2 or TRBV6-3 and TRBJ2-7; no definite D call. This receptor was taken from a man in his late teens or twenties who received the YFV17D yellow fever vaccine. The sequenced sample was CD4+ T cells sorted from PBMCs, obtained 5 days after the yellow fever booster vaccination. CDR3 in amino acids: CASSNPWQYEQYV. The CDR3 DNA sequence: TGTGCCAGCAGTAACCCTTGGCAGTACGAGCAGTACGTC.